A selection of T cell receptor beta chains follows, all from one sample in a study of T-cell reconstitution after alpha-beta-depleted transplantation in children. TCRdb analysed the PCR reads with MiXCR anew, one entry per CDR3 protein. The sample lists around 480,000 distinct CDR3 sequences, about 30% occurring once. This material consisted of PBMCs from the stem cell graft donor, taken from the stem cell graft. These receptors all come from a human donor who donated a stem cell graft to a child with aplastic anemia. The CDR3 runs from the conserved cysteine through the conserved F or W. A D gene is named only where the DNA matches it firmly. Clone size is stated in some rows and not others, as once, few, many or a class when expanded.

>.|TRBV28|14|TRBJ2-1|TRBD1
CASSTGAVDNEQFF
TGTGCCAGCAGTACAGGGGCCGTCGACAATGAGCAGTTCTTC
>.|TRBV4-3|18|TRBJ1-1|TRBD1
CASSQGPGQGGRNTEAFF
TGCGCCAGCAGCCAAGGACCGGGACAGGGGGGGAGGAACACTGAAGCTTTCTTT
>few|TRBV7-2|14|TRBJ1-1|.
CASSLLPGNTEAFF
TGTGCCAGCAGTTTACTTCCGGGGAACACTGAAGCTTTCTTT
>.|TRBV30|12|TRBJ1-5|.
CACDWGEQPQHF
TGTGCCTGTGACTGGGGGGAACAGCCCCAGCATTTT
>.|TRBV6-5|17|TRBJ2-1|.
CASSYGTTSTPYNEQFF
TGTGCCAGCAGTTACGGTACTACCAGTACCCCCTACAATGAGCAGTTCTTC
>.|TRBV7-9|15|TRBJ2-1|.
CASSFAGMFVSEQFF
TGTGCCAGCAGTTTTGCGGGAATGTTTGTGAGTGAGCAGTTCTTC
>.|TRBV6-5|14|TRBJ1-2|TRBD1
CASSYAETGGGYTF
TGTGCCAGCAGTTACGCCGAGACAGGGGGCGGCTACACCTTC
>.|TRBV24-1|15|TRBJ2-1|TRBD1
CATSGGDRIYNEQFF
TGTGCCACCAGTGGGGGGGACAGGATCTACAATGAGCAGTTCTTC
>few|TRBV20-1|13|TRBJ1-1|.
CSARDHGYTEAFF
TGCAGTGCTAGAGATCACGGGTACACTGAAGCTTTCTTT
>few|TRBV5-1|19|TRBJ2-6|TRBD1
CASSLVADRGRLGANVLTF
TGCGCCAGCAGCTTGGTCGCGGACAGGGGGCGATTGGGGGCCAACGTCCTGACTTTC
>few|TRBV6-1|13|TRBJ1-5|.
CATPRVDHQPQHF
TGTGCCACCCCAAGGGTGGACCATCAGCCCCAGCATTTT
>few|TRBV7-9|11|TRBJ2-5|.
CASSIDVTQYF
TGTGCCAGCAGTATAGATGTGACCCAGTACTTC
>.|TRBV20-1|12|TRBJ2-5|.
CSATNRQETQYF
TGCAGTGCAACGAACCGCCAAGAGACCCAGTACTTC
>.|TRBV12-3/TRBV12-4|17|TRBJ1-5|.
CASSTRGRAKSNQPQHF
TGTGCCAGCAGTACCCGCGGGAGGGCCAAAAGCAATCAGCCCCAGCATTTT
>once|TRBV7-9|14|TRBJ1-1|.
CASSFLGPGTEAFF
TGTGCCAGCAGCTTCCTTGGGCCGGGCACTGAAGCTTTCTTT
>.|TRBV5-1|17|TRBJ2-3|TRBD2
CASSLGATSGSTDTQYF
TGCGCCAGCAGCTTGGGGGCGACTAGCGGGAGCACAGATACGCAGTATTTT
>many|TRBV12-3/TRBV12-4|14|TRBJ2-1|TRBD2
CASSLAGLYNEQFF
TGTGCCAGCAGCCTAGCGGGCCTTTACAATGAGCAGTTCTTC
>few|TRBV6-4|13|TRBJ2-5|.
CASSATERETQYF
TGTGCCAGCAGCGCAACCGAGCGAGAGACCCAGTACTTC
>few|TRBV29-1|15|TRBJ2-7|TRBD2
CSARGLAGGEREQYF
TGCAGCGCCCGGGGACTAGCGGGAGGGGAGAGGGAGCAGTACTTC
>.|TRBV6-5|14|TRBJ1-1|.
CASSYVGGNTEAFF
TGTGCCAGCAGTTACGTTGGGGGGAACACTGAAGCTTTCTTT
>.|TRBV20-1|14|TRBJ2-1|.
CSARGADHYNEQFF
TGCAGTGCCCGCGGAGCGGACCACTACAATGAGCAGTTCTTC
>.|TRBV24-1|12|TRBJ2-1|.
CATQGDIGEQFF
TGTGCCACCCAGGGAGATATCGGTGAGCAGTTCTTC
>.|TRBV20-1|18|TRBJ2-1|.
CSAIANYERTGRDNEQFF
TGCAGTGCCATAGCGAATTATGAGAGGACAGGGAGGGACAATGAGCAGTTCTTC
>few|TRBV20-1|16|TRBJ1-2|.
CSARDIRGRPNYGYTF
TGCAGTGCTAGAGATATTCGAGGACGGCCCAACTATGGCTACACCTTC
>few|TRBV18|15|TRBJ1-2|.
CASSPRPKGESGYTF
TGTGCCAGCTCACCGCGTCCCAAGGGTGAGAGTGGCTACACCTTC
>.|TRBV4-3|15|TRBJ2-7|TRBD2
CASSRSTGGNYEQYF
TGCGCCAGCAGCCGTTCGACCGGGGGGAACTACGAGCAGTACTTC
>once|TRBV6-1|14|TRBJ1-2|TRBD1
CASSETGTNYGYTF
TGTGCCAGCAGCGAGACAGGGACTAACTATGGCTACACCTTC
>.|TRBV5-1|17|TRBJ2-1|.
CASSLAGRISEGNEQFF
TGCGCCAGCAGCTTGGCCGGACGGATCTCGGAGGGGAATGAGCAGTTCTTC
>.|TRBV5-1|14|TRBJ1-2|.
CASSVWTVGSGYTF
TGCGCCAGCAGCGTCTGGACAGTCGGAAGCGGCTACACCTTC
>.|TRBV18|15|TRBJ1-2|.
CASSPRGGPSYGYTF
TGTGCCAGCTCACCAAGGGGGGGGCCCAGCTATGGCTACACCTTC
>.|TRBV10-3|14|TRBJ2-1|TRBD2
CAIRASGEYNEQFF
TGTGCCATCAGGGCTAGCGGCGAATACAATGAGCAGTTCTTC
>.|TRBV5-6|16|TRBJ1-2|TRBD1
CASSGSLTGAVYGYTF
TGTGCCAGCAGCGGGTCGCTGACAGGGGCGGTCTATGGCTACACCTTC
>.|TRBV4-1|15|TRBJ2-3|TRBD2
CASSRTSGVTDTQYF
TGCGCCAGCAGCCGGACTAGCGGGGTCACAGATACGCAGTATTTT
>few|TRBV5-1|15|TRBJ2-7|TRBD1
CASTMARGLFDEQYF
TGCGCCAGCACAATGGCCAGGGGGCTTTTCGACGAGCAGTACTTC
>few|TRBV24-1|13|TRBJ2-1|TRBD1
CATSQGAWHEQFF
TGTGCCACCTCCCAGGGGGCTTGGCATGAGCAGTTCTTC
>few|TRBV29-1|15|TRBJ1-2|.
CSVESKIQGGGDYTF
TGCAGCGTTGAATCTAAAATACAGGGAGGCGGCGACTACACCTTC
>.|TRBV20-1|14|TRBJ2-6|.
CSALPGSGANVLTF
TGCAGTGCCTTGCCGGGCTCTGGGGCCAACGTCCTGACTTTC